Shown below are 21 T cell receptor beta chains from a single sample sequenced in a study of patients and donors after allogeneic stem cell transplantation. TCRdb reprocessed the RT-PCR reads with MiXCR, giving one entry per CDR3 protein. The repertoire consists of hundreds of thousands of distinct CDR3 sequences, with less than 15% occurring once and the leading ten covering 11%. The sequenced sample consisted of blood, either unsorted or a sorted T cell fraction (not recorded which). The receptors derive from a human donor who was either an allogeneic HSCT recipient or a stem cell or donor lymphocyte infusion donor (not recorded which). It is not recorded whose cells these are; they may come from a transplant donor.

This chain joins TRBV5-1 and TRBJ2-7; D gene ambiguous. The CDR3 spans 14 residues. With 0 bases removed from V and 7 bases from J, the gap between germline ends came to 14 bases. Germline values: CDR1 SGHRS, CDR2 YFSETQ. In nucleotides, the CDR3 is TGCGCCAGCAGCTTGGAGCTTTATGGCTATGAGCAGTACTTC. It specifies CASSLELYGYEQYF.

J is TRBJ2-1 and V is TRBV7-3; 7 bases map to TRBD1. CDR1 and CDR2 from the germline V gene are SGHTA and FQGTGA. V gave up 4 bases and J gave up 5 bases; unmatched junction bases: 11. The CDR3 consists of 16 residues. CDR3 in amino acids: CASSSSPGTAHNEQFF. CDR3 in DNA: TGTGCCAGCAGCTCCAGTCCCGGGACAGCCCACAATGAGCAGTTCTTC. The whole variable domain, filled in from reference TRBV7-3 and TRBJ2-1, reads GAGVSQTPSNKVTEKGKYVELRCDPISGHTALYWYRQSLGQGPEFLIYFQGTGAADDSGLPNDRFFAVRPEGSVSTLKIQRTERGDSAVYLCASSSSPGTAHNEQFFGPGTRLTVL.

This clonotype was picked up a small number of times. The V and J genes are TRBV9 and TRBJ2-1; the match to TRBD1 covers 7 bases. Unmatched junction bases numbered 14, after V lost 4 bases and J lost 7 bases. CDR3 length: 16 amino acids. Germline lookup yields CDR1 SGDLS and CDR2 YYNGEE. The CDR3 is CASSQSPGGFGNEQFF. The CDR3 nucleotides are TGTGCCAGCAGCCAATCCCCAGGGGGTTTTGGGAATGAGCAGTTCTTC.

V usage is TRBV14 and J usage is TRBJ1-1; D is uncertain. The germline V gene has CDR1 SGHDN and CDR2 FVKESK. The CDR3 has 14 residues. The V and J ends lost 4 bases and 4 bases respectively, with 13 bases between them. The CDR3 DNA reads TGTGCCAGCAGCCCTCTCGACCGGACCACTGAAGCTTTCTTT. Protein: CASSPLDRTTEAFF.

The table lists this clonotype with a few counts. The rearrangement uses TRBV12-3 or TRBV12-4 and TRBJ1-2, with D uncertain. This CDR3 comprises 13 residues. Trimming shortened V by 6 bases and J by 0 bases, and 8 bases separated the two germline ends. The chain's CDR3 is CASSLHANYGYTF. CDR3 DNA: TGTGCCAGCAGCTTACACGCTAACTATGGCTACACCTTC.

This clonotype was picked up a small number of times. For the CDR3, the DNA is TGTGCCAGTAGTACGGCAGGGTCTGGCTGGAGGTCCCAGTACTTC. This translates into CASSTAGSGWRSQYF. V is TRBV19 and J is TRBJ2-5; D tentatively fits TRBD1 or TRBD2 (5 bases each). Germline CDR1 LNHDA, CDR2 SQIVND (reference sequence). The length of the CDR3 is 15 residues. Trimming cost V 4 bases and J 9 bases, with 21 bases left between them.

This clonotype was seen at least ten times. J is TRBJ2-5 and V is TRBV5-1, with 8 bases matching TRBD1. The CDR3 loop spans 16 amino acids. V shed 2 bases, J shed 4 bases, and the junction held 10 bases outside the gene matches. The germline V gene has CDR1 SGHRS and CDR2 YFSETQ. Here the CDR3 DNA reads TGCGCCAGCAGCTTATCAGGGGGCAATGTCCGAGAGACCCAGTACTTC. Protein product: CASSLSGGNVRETQYF.

This clonotype was recorded a few times. The V and J genes are TRBV20-1 and TRBJ1-4; D remains unclear. Germline V gene sequence: CDR1 DFQATT, CDR2 SNEGSKA (reference sequence). The V and J ends lost 2 bases and 7 bases respectively, with 11 bases between them. The CDR3 runs to 13 residues. The CDR3 DNA reads TGCAGTGCTAGATCTCGTCGGGGTGAAAAACTGTTTTTT. Its translation is CSARSRRGEKLFF.

At least ten counts were recorded for this clonotype. The V gene is TRBV12-3 or TRBV12-4, the J gene TRBJ2-6, with D possibly being TRBD1 (6 bases). V lost 3 bases, J lost 0 bases, and 9 bases lay in between. CDR3 length: 16 residues. The CDR3 reads CASSLWGPSGANVLTF. For the CDR3, the DNA is TGTGCCAGCAGTTTGTGGGGGCCCTCTGGGGCCAACGTCCTGACTTTC.

This clonotype appeared a few times. The chain employs TRBV12-3 or TRBV12-4 and TRBJ1-1; possible D gene TRBD1, 5 bases. The CDR3 totals 11 residues. Trimming left V 6 bases short and J 4 bases short, with 6 bases between. CDR3 residues: CASSRATEAFF. The DNA for the CDR3 is TGTGCCAGCAGCAGGGCCACTGAAGCTTTCTTT.

This clonotype was picked up many times. V and J are TRBV2 and TRBJ2-5; possibly TRBD1 or TRBD2 for D (5 bases each). The length of the CDR3 is 14 residues. Germline V gives CDR1 SNHLY, CDR2 FYNNEI. The V and J ends lost 4 bases and 5 bases respectively, with 14 bases between them. DNA for the CDR3: TGTGCCAGCAGTGTATCAGGGACGGGGGAGACCCAGTACTTC. Translating it yields CASSVSGTGETQYF.

As regards this clonotype: At one boundary the junction diverges from the germline segment, which might be a read error. The chain joins TRBV6-2 or TRBV6-3 to TRBJ2-2; D possibly matches TRBD1 or TRBD2 (5 bases each). Germline V CDR1 and CDR2: MNHEY, SVGEGT. The CDR3 length is 12 residues. The CDR3 sequence: CASRIQDPGELF. The CDR3 DNA follows: TGTGCCAGCAGAATACAGGATCCCGGGGAGCTGTTT.

This clonotype appeared a few times. In DNA, the CDR3 is TGCAGTGCTAGAGATCGGCTAGCGGGGCGGGGAGATACGCAGTATTTT. Translating gives CSARDRLAGRGDTQYF. The chain employs TRBV20-1 and TRBJ2-3; 9 positions agree with TRBD2. Germline loops: CDR1 DFQATT, CDR2 SNEGSKA (reference sequence). The ends lost 0 bases at V and 5 bases at J; junction bases unmatched: 9. This CDR3 contains 16 residues.

The chain has TRBV25-1 and TRBJ1-4; 9 bases match TRBD1. The trim removed 8 bases at V and 6 bases at J, leaving 7 bases unmatched. The CDR3 sequence is 14 residues long. From germline, CDR1 is MGHDK and CDR2 SYGVNS. CDR3: CASSSTGGYEKLFF. The CDR3 DNA reads TGTGCCAGCTCCTCGACAGGGGGATATGAAAAACTGTTTTTT.

This clonotype was counted only a few times. This chain connects TRBV18 to TRBJ2-6; D unclear. This CDR3 spans 14 amino acids. Trimming left V 8 bases short and J 4 bases short, with 12 bases between. CDR1 is KGHSH, CDR2 LQKENI, per germline. This chain's CDR3 is CASLDLPGANVLTF. As DNA, the CDR3 is TGTGCCAGCCTCGACCTCCCCGGGGCCAACGTCCTGACTTTC.

V and J are TRBV5-1 and TRBJ2-3; 11 nucleotides agree with TRBD2. CDR1 is SGHRS and CDR2 is YFSETQ in the germline V gene. J gave up 5 bases and V 4 bases, and 6 bases lay outside the gene matches. The CDR3 is 15 amino acids. CDR3 amino acids: CASSPGLAVVDTQYF. The CDR3 coding sequence is TGCGCCAGCAGCCCGGGACTAGCGGTCGTAGATACGCAGTATTTT.

This clonotype has more than one count but fewer than ten. The chain carries TRBV5-6 and TRBJ2-7; tentatively, D is TRBD1 (5 bases). V was cut by 3 bases and J by 3 bases, with 13 bases left in between. Germline lookup yields CDR1 SGHDT and CDR2 YYEEEE. The length of the CDR3 is 14 residues. The CDR3 reads CASSSLGPNYEQYF. CDR3 DNA: TGTGCCAGCAGCTCCCTGGGGCCAAACTACGAGCAGTACTTC. Drawing the rest from reference TRBV5-6 and TRBJ2-7, the complete variable domain is DAGVTQSPTHLIKTRGQQVTLRCSPKSGHDTVSWYQQALGQGPQFIFQYYEEEERQRGNFPDRFSGHQFPNYSSELNVNALLLGDSALYLCASSSLGPNYEQYFGPGTRLTVT.

This clonotype was observed a handful of times. The rearrangement joins TRBV6-2 or TRBV6-3 to TRBJ1-5; the match to TRBD1 covers 7 bases. CDR3 length: 15 residues. The ends lost 2 bases at V and 5 bases at J; junction bases unmatched: 6. CDR1 is MNHEY, CDR2 SVGEGT, per germline. This CDR3 reads CASSYRQGVDQPQHF. CDR3 bases: TGTGCCAGCAGTTACCGACAGGGTGTGGATCAGCCCCAGCATTTT.

This clonotype was counted only a few times. The gene calls are TRBV7-8 and TRBJ1-2; no firm D call. Trimming took off 1 base at V and 0 bases at J, with 15 bases between the two ends. Germline values: CDR1 SGHVS, CDR2 FQNEAQ. There are 17 residues in the CDR3. The CDR3 here is CASSLVLRARPNYGYTF. The CDR3 bases are TGTGCCAGCAGCTTAGTTCTCCGGGCAAGACCTAACTATGGCTACACCTTC.

The V call is TRBV30, the J call TRBJ1-1; D is unresolved. The germline V gene has CDR1 GTSNPN and CDR2 SVGIG (reference sequence). Deletions cut 3 bases from V and 3 bases from J, with 17 bases between. The CDR3 has 15 amino acids. CDR3 sequence: CAWSPGGIYHTEAFF. The DNA of the CDR3 is TGTGCCTGGAGCCCTGGAGGGATATATCACACTGAAGCTTTCTTT.

The sample holds a few counts of this clonotype. The chain recombines TRBV20-1 with TRBJ2-6; no reliable D call. The germline CDR1 and CDR2 sequences are DFQATT and SNEGSKA (reference sequence). The CDR3 length is 14 residues. V gave up 3 bases and J gave up 0 bases, with 6 bases separating them. The CDR3 nucleotides read TGCAGTGCTAGTCCGGACTCTGGGGCCAACGTCCTGACTTTC. As protein: CSASPDSGANVLTF.